The TCR beta chain under discussion was sequenced for a study of tumor-infiltrating lymphocytes in oesophageal squamous cell carcinoma. A single record per CDR3 protein comes from TCRdb applying MiXCR to the PCR reads. The sample shows some 16,000 distinct CDR3 sequences, 35% to 45% of them seen only once. This receptor was identified in a female donor with esophageal squamous cell carcinoma. The sequenced material came from normal esophageal tissue next to the tumor.

For the CDR3, the DNA is TGTGCCAGCAGCTCCGGACAGGGGGGATACAATGAGCAGTACTTC. The encoded protein is CASSSGQGGYNEQYF. The V call is TRBV5-5, the J call TRBJ2-5, with 10 bases aligning to TRBD1. The V and J ends lost 3 bases and 11 bases, in that order; junction bases with no gene match: 13. The CDR3 totals 15 residues. Germline loops: CDR1 SGHKS, CDR2 YYEKEE (reference sequence).